This T cell receptor beta chain was sequenced for a study of cytomegalovirus exposure and HLA in healthy donors. In the PCR, 60 Vbeta and 13 Jbeta primers were used. This table comes from immunoSEQ multiplex PCR, and its TCRdb copy is limited to in-frame clones, with some not included. This sample has some 99,000 clones, with around 77% found just once. After removal of 10 bases from V and 3 bases from J, the junction contained 6 bases not matched to a gene. The CDR3 sequence is 13 residues long. Germline lookup yields CDR1 MDHEN and CDR2 SYDVKM. Sequenced: PBMCs. The clonotype was recovered from a female donor in good health and CMV-seronegative. The chain uses TRBV28 and TRBJ2-3; TRBD2 agrees at 8 bases. Written as DNA, the CDR3 is TGTGCCACCGCGGGAGGAGGGACAGATACGCAGTATTTT. Translated: CATAGGGTDTQYF.